The TCR beta chain described here comes from a study of OX40 agonist ivuxolimab in advanced cancers. Across the whole study: People in dose escalation had one of these cancers: hepatocellular carcinoma, melanoma, renal cell or head and neck cancer. Participants, around 80% male, averaged approximately 56 years of age, ranging from about 23 to 85.

This table comes from immunoSEQ multiplex PCR, and its TCRdb copy is limited to in-frame clones, with some not included. Of approximately 77,000 clones detected, around nine tenths appear once; the ten largest clones hold roughly 5%. Study-level findings and limits: Researchers report that CD8+ T cells had, on average, more expanded clones than CD4+.

This clone has only one observation. What it binds is unknown. Trimming left V 8 bases short and J 5 bases short, with 18 bases between. CDR3 length equals 15 residues. Germline values: CDR1 LGHNA, CDR2 YSLEER. The rearrangement uses TRBV4-3 and TRBJ1-4; the D is unclear. The source of this sequence is an adult with an advanced solid tumor such as melanoma, head and neck, liver or kidney cancer. The sequencing used CD4+ or CD8+ T cells sorted from blood, collected in a trial of the OX40 agonist ivuxolimab. CDR3 DNA sequence: TGCGCCAGCTCCCGCGGCGGCGGAACGAATGAAAAACTGTTTTTT. Protein product: CASSRGGGTNEKLFF.